A selection of T cell receptor beta chains follows, all from one sample in a study of human T cells and chemical hapten exposure. Each CDR3 protein gets one entry after TCRdb re-called the RACE reads with MiXCR. The table has around 77,000 distinct CDR3 sequences, roughly 9.8% seen once. The sequencing used whole blood, collected in connection with sensitization to the hapten diphenylcyclopropenone (DPC). The receptors were sampled from a woman aged 40 to 49 with alopecia areata. Some clones in this sample may be carry-over from other donors' samples. Both conserved end residues are part of each CDR3.

TRBJ1-2 TRBV5-6 CASSLWTANYGYTF
TRBJ2-7 TRBV29-1 CSVDRGTGVNEQYF
TRBJ1-3 TRBV11-2 CASSLLRGLAGNTIYF
TRBJ2-3 TRBV20-1 CSASVAGGPSDTQYF
TRBJ2-1 TRBV2 CASSVQGAGEQFF
TRBJ1-4 TRBV5-1 CASSSDRALGELFF
TRBJ1-1 TRBV12-3/TRBV12-4 CASSFSLISGAEAFF
TRBJ2-7 TRBV7-2 CASSLGYSYEQYF
TRBJ2-7 TRBV5-1 CASSFAGGSREQYF
TRBJ1-1 TRBV12-3/TRBV12-4 CASSLTQNTEAFF
TRBJ2-1 TRBV7-9 CASSPTLDRYNEQFF
TRBJ2-7 TRBV3-1 CASSQRSGNWFVEQYF
TRBJ2-3 TRBV7-6 CASSSVGDTQYF
TRBJ1-5 TRBV5-1 CASSSGDHQPQHF
TRBJ2-2 TRBV4-1 CASSQPSSRTGLTAGELFF
TRBJ2-7 TRBV28 CASRTGTGTYEQYF
TRBJ2-6 TRBV28 CASSPDRASGANVLTF
TRBJ2-3 TRBV2 CASAGYTDTQYF
TRBJ2-5 TRBV3-1 CASSQDRVRGRRETQYF
TRBJ1-1 TRBV29-1 CSVQTGMPNTEAFF
TRBJ2-7 TRBV3-1 CASSQRQTYEQYF
TRBJ2-5 TRBV12-3/TRBV12-4 CASSFQASFSQETQYF
TRBJ2-3 TRBV9 CASSVTGTSDTQYF
TRBJ1-1 TRBV20-1 CSARGNGYEAFF
TRBJ2-5 TRBV4-2 CASSQELAEETQYF
TRBJ1-2 TRBV11-2 CASSPGLAFYGYTF
TRBJ2-2 TRBV4-1 CASSQDPGAGELFF
TRBJ2-7 TRBV20-1 CSASQRRPTYEQYF